Presented here are 32 T cell receptor beta chains from one specimen sequenced in a study of T-cell reconstitution after alpha-beta-depleted transplantation in children. During its preparation, the TCRbeta library received unique molecular identifiers. TCRdb ran MiXCR on the PCR reads and lists one entry per CDR3 protein. This sample has nearly 550,000 distinct CDR3 sequences, with around 17% found just once. The sequenced sample was PBMCs from the stem cell graft donor, obtained from the stem cell graft. The receptors come from a human donor who donated a stem cell graft to a child with acute lymphoblastic leukemia.

The genes are TRBV29-1 and TRBJ1-4; 7 bases agree with TRBD1. Trimming took 7 bases from V and 0 from J; bases not matched to a gene: 8. The CDR3 runs to 15 residues. The germline V gene has CDR1 SQVTM and CDR2 ANQGSEA. The CDR3 DNA is TGCAGCGCCAGGGGACAGCTTGCAACTAATGAAAAACTGTTTTTT. This gives the protein CSARGQLATNEKLFF.

The chain carries TRBV9 and TRBJ2-2, with D possibly being TRBD1 (6 bases). Trimming pared 3 bases from V and 0 bases from J, leaving 15 bases between. Germline loops: CDR1 SGDLS, CDR2 YYNGEE. The CDR3 has 17 amino acids. The CDR3 bases are TGTGCCAGCAGCGCTTCCGGGACAATAACGAACACCGGGGAGCTGTTTTTT. Translated, it gives CASSASGTITNTGELFF.

The rearrangement joins TRBV6-5 to TRBJ2-1, with D perhaps TRBD2 (6 bases). This CDR3 comprises 16 residues. The V gene's germline CDR1 is MNHEY and CDR2 SVGAGI. The V gene lost 0 bases and the J gene lost 3 bases, with 12 bases spanning the gap. CDR3 residues: CASSYSWEVSYNEQFF. The CDR3 bases are TGTGCCAGCAGTTACTCTTGGGAGGTGAGCTACAATGAGCAGTTCTTC.

This chain uses TRBV6-2 or TRBV6-3 with TRBJ2-1; D may correspond to TRBD1 or TRBD2 (5 bases each). Deletions cut 4 bases from V and 10 bases from J, with 20 bases between. The CDR3 has 15 residues. Germline CDR1 reads MNHEY; CDR2 reads SVGEGT. CDR3 nucleotide sequence: TGTGCCAGCAGTTTCCACTGGGGGTCCTCACCCGAGCAGTTCTTC. It encodes CASSFHWGSSPEQFF.

This clonotype appeared a few times. V is TRBV14 and J is TRBJ2-7; tentative D call: TRBD2 (5 bases). V lost 4 bases and J 3 bases, leaving 10 bases between the germline ends. From germline, CDR1 is SGHDN and CDR2 FVKESK. This CDR3 spans 13 amino acids. CDR3 in amino acids: CASSPGKVYEQYF. In nucleotides, the CDR3 is TGTGCCAGCAGCCCGGGGAAGGTCTACGAGCAGTACTTC.

This chain joins TRBV2 and TRBJ2-7; D gene uncertain. V lost 6 bases and J lost 0, with 6 bases in between. The CDR3 length is 12 residues. In germline, CDR1 is SNHLY, CDR2 FYNNEI. This CDR3 reads CASRGFSYEQYF. CDR3 in DNA: TGTGCCAGCAGAGGATTCTCCTACGAGCAGTACTTC.

The chain has TRBV30 and TRBJ2-2; D is uncertain. The CDR3 runs 13 residues. Trimming cost V 0 bases and J 7 bases, with 9 bases left between them. CDR1 and CDR2 (germline): GTSNPN, SVGIG (reference sequence). CDR3 DNA: TGTGCCTGGAGTGTACCGGGCTTCGGGGAGCTGTTTTTT. This sequence encodes CAWSVPGFGELFF.

This clonotype was counted a few times. The chain recombines TRBV12-3 or TRBV12-4 with TRBJ1-4; D uncertain. There are 15 residues in the CDR3. Trimming removed 5 bases at V and 6 bases at J, with 16 bases between. CDR3 region: CASSPPLPTDEKLFF. In DNA form, the CDR3 reads TGTGCCAGCAGTCCCCCCCTGCCAACGGATGAAAAACTGTTTTTT.

The V call is TRBV20-1, the J call TRBJ2-1, with unresolved D. This CDR3 contains 14 residues. Germline V CDR1 and CDR2: DFQATT, SNEGSKA (reference sequence). CDR3: CSEVPREAYNEQFF. The DNA of the CDR3 is TGCAGCGAGGTGCCTCGTGAGGCCTACAATGAGCAGTTCTTC.

This chain links TRBV5-1 with TRBJ2-3; TRBD2 agrees at 10 bases. V shed 0 bases, J shed 0 bases, and the junction held 7 bases outside the gene matches. This CDR3 has 18 residues. The germline CDR1 and CDR2 sequences are SGHRS and YFSETQ. The CDR3 DNA reads as TGCGCCAGCAGCTTGGTTACTAGCGGGAACCCCAGCACAGATACGCAGTATTTT. Translation: CASSLVTSGNPSTDTQYF.

This clonotype came up a few times. This chain connects TRBV9 to TRBJ1-2, with unresolved D. CDR3 length: 12 amino acids. Per the germline V gene, CDR1 is SGDLS and CDR2 is YYNGEE. Trimming shortened V by 8 bases and J by 5 bases, and 13 bases separated the two germline ends. This CDR3 is CASTSLGYGYTF. As DNA, the CDR3 is TGTGCCAGTACAAGCTTGGGGTATGGCTACACCTTC.

Only one count was recorded for this clonotype. The chain is built from TRBV7-2 and TRBJ1-5; 9 nucleotides match TRBD1. The V gene end was trimmed by 1 base and the J gene end by 6 bases; junction bases not matched to a gene: 4. Germline lookup yields CDR1 SGHTA and CDR2 FQGNSA. The CDR3 runs to 15 residues. CDR3 protein: CASSLGGTGSQPQHF. DNA of the CDR3: TGTGCCAGCAGCTTAGGGGGGACAGGGTCTCAGCCCCAGCATTTT.

The chain is built from TRBV5-4 and TRBJ1-2, with D tentatively TRBD1 (6 bases). V was cut by 5 bases and J by 4 bases, with 12 bases left in between. CDR1 and CDR2 (germline): SGHNT, YYREEE (reference sequence). The CDR3 extends over 13 amino acids. The CDR3, as DNA: TGTGCCAGCAGTTCAGGGACAACCTATGGCTACACCTTC. Its protein product is CASSSGTTYGYTF.

This clonotype has more than one count but fewer than ten. The chain links TRBV5-1 to TRBJ2-5; a weak D match, TRBD2 (5 bases). This CDR3 region has 15 residues. V lost 3 bases and J 0 bases, leaving 12 bases between the germline ends. Germline V gene data show CDR1 as SGHRS and CDR2 as YFSETQ. CDR3 nucleotides: TGCGCCAGCAGCTCGCGGACGGGGTACCAAGAGACCCAGTACTTC. This translates into CASSSRTGYQETQYF.

V gene TRBV20-1 combines with J gene TRBJ2-3; 7 positions match TRBD2. The trim removed 0 bases at V and 2 bases at J, leaving 11 bases unmatched. The CDR3 is made up of 17 amino acids. CDR1 and CDR2 from the germline V gene are DFQATT and SNEGSKA (reference sequence). The CDR3 DNA reads TGCAGTGCTAGAGAGGTTTGGGAGGGGACTTTCACAGATACGCAGTATTTT. It yields the protein CSAREVWEGTFTDTQYF.

In this sample, this clonotype turned up a few times. This chain connects TRBV7-9 to TRBJ1-6; 7 bases fit TRBD1. The CDR3 extends over 16 amino acids. V was clipped by 1 base and J by 6 bases; unmatched bases: 6. Looked up from germline, CDR1 is SEHNR and CDR2 is FQNEAQ (reference sequence). CDR3 sequence (DNA): TGTGCCAGCAGCTTAGGACAGGGCTTCAGTAATTCACCCCTCCACTTT. This translates into CASSLGQGFSNSPLHF.

This clonotype came up a few times. CDR3 loop: CASSPLLAGAALSTDTQYF. The CDR3 DNA follows: TGTGCCAGCAGTCCCCTCCTAGCGGGAGCGGCTCTGAGCACAGATACGCAGTATTTT. The chain uses TRBV27 and TRBJ2-3, with 10 bases identical to TRBD2. CDR1 is MNHEY, CDR2 SMNVEV, per germline (reference sequence). The length of the CDR3 is 19 residues. Losses at the gene ends were 5 bases for V and 0 bases for J; bases not matched to a gene: 14.

This clonotype was observed a handful of times. This rearrangement joins TRBV3-1 to TRBJ2-4, with 7 bases lining up with TRBD1. The germline gives CDR1 LGHDT, CDR2 YNNKEL (reference sequence). The CDR3 consists of 16 residues. V lost 6 bases, J lost 0 bases, and 8 bases stayed unmatched. The chain's CDR3 is CASSLNQGEAKNIQYF. CDR3 nucleotide sequence: TGTGCCAGCAGTCTAAACCAGGGGGAAGCCAAAAACATTCAGTACTTC.

The chain recombines TRBV29-1 with TRBJ2-7; 8 bases are shared with TRBD1. The germline gives CDR1 SQVTM, CDR2 ANQGSEA. This CDR3 has 13 residues. The J segment lost 2 bases and the V segment lost 6 bases, leaving 6 bases of the junction unmatched. The CDR3 loop is CSVARGLAYEQYF. In DNA form, the CDR3 reads TGCAGCGTCGCCAGGGGGCTGGCCTACGAGCAGTACTTC.

The chain employs TRBV12-3 or TRBV12-4 and TRBJ1-5, with D possibly TRBD1 on 5 matching bases. The CDR3 has 13 residues. The V end lost 4 bases, the J end lost 6 bases, and 10 bases lay between the germline ends. CDR3 bases: TGTGCCAGCAGTTCAGGGAGTACTCAGCCCCAGCATTTT. Its translation is CASSSGSTQPQHF.

The chain uses TRBV6-5 and TRBJ2-7; D gene uncertain. Trimming removed 2 bases from V and 4 bases from J, with 6 bases in between. CDR3 length equals 12 residues. Germline V gene lookup returns CDR1 MNHEY and CDR2 SVGAGI. CDR3 amino acids: CASSYGRYEQYF. CDR3 in DNA: TGTGCCAGCAGTTACGGGCGGTACGAGCAGTACTTC.

This clonotype was detected a few times. This chain joins TRBV5-5 and TRBJ2-5; D is perhaps TRBD1 (6 bases). Trimming removed 4 bases at V and 3 bases at J, with 13 bases between. CDR1 is SGHKS, CDR2 YYEKEE, per germline (reference sequence). CDR3 size: 14 residues. The CDR3 loop reads CASSLGPGEETQYF. Written as DNA, the CDR3 is TGTGCCAGCAGCCTAGGCCCAGGGGAAGAGACCCAGTACTTC.

This clonotype was recorded a few times. This chain connects TRBV6-2 or TRBV6-3 to TRBJ2-1; TRBD2 agrees at 11 bases. The CDR3 has 21 amino acids. The J segment lost 0 bases and the V segment lost 5 bases, leaving 18 bases of the junction unmatched. Germline V gives CDR1 MNHEY, CDR2 SVGEGT. The CDR3 DNA sequence: TGTGCCAGCAGTCTCCCTCGTCCGGGACTAGCGGTCCGAGGCTCCTACAATGAGCAGTTCTTC. It codes for CASSLPRPGLAVRGSYNEQFF.

This clonotype was observed a handful of times. This rearrangement joins TRBV3-1 to TRBJ2-1; 7 nucleotides agree with TRBD1. There are 15 residues in the CDR3. With V trimmed by 6 bases and J by 3 bases, 8 bases remained unmatched. CDR1 LGHDT and CDR2 YNNKEL come from the germline V gene (reference sequence). The CDR3 DNA is TGTGCCAGCAGTCAGACAGGGCCCCTCTACAATGAGCAGTTCTTC. Its translation is CASSQTGPLYNEQFF.

The J gene is TRBJ2-1, the V gene TRBV2, with D possibly matching TRBD2 (6 bases). This CDR3 is built from 15 residues. Germline CDR1 and CDR2: SNHLY and FYNNEI. The V gene lost 8 bases and the J gene lost 5 bases, with 19 bases spanning the gap. CDR3 sequence reads: CASHLIFSGNNEQFF. CDR3 nucleotides: TGTGCCAGCCACCTCATCTTTAGCGGAAACAATGAGCAGTTCTTC.

This chain joins TRBV18 and TRBJ1-2, with TRBD1 identical over 7 bases. V lost 3 bases and J lost 0; bases outside the gene matches: 10. Germline CDR1 KGHSH, CDR2 LQKENI. The CDR3 is 17 residues long. CDR3 residues: CASSPTSPGGSNYGYTF. CDR3 nucleotides: TGTGCCAGCTCACCCACCTCTCCAGGGGGGTCTAACTATGGCTACACCTTC.

The chain combines TRBV20-1 with TRBJ1-3, with no clear D. V shed 3 bases and J shed 0 bases, with 15 bases lying between them. Germline V gene lookup returns CDR1 DFQATT and CDR2 SNEGSKA (reference sequence). The CDR3 is made up of 16 amino acids. In DNA, the CDR3 is TGCAGTGCTAGGGGTATACAGCTTTCCTCTGGAAACACCATATATTTT. Translating it yields CSARGIQLSSGNTIYF.

The chain carries TRBV20-1 and TRBJ1-1; D call uncertain. This CDR3 spans 11 amino acids. Trimming took off 7 bases at V and 6 bases at J, with 12 bases between the two ends. The germline CDR1 and CDR2 sequences are DFQATT and SNEGSKA (reference sequence). The CDR3 here is CSVTESPEAFF. The CDR3 nucleotides read TGCAGTGTTACCGAGTCCCCTGAAGCTTTCTTT.

The rearrangement joins TRBV5-1 to TRBJ1-1; 9 bases are shared with TRBD1. The CDR3 is made up of 14 amino acids. Germline lookup yields CDR1 SGHRS and CDR2 YFSETQ. Germline trimming cut 2 bases from V and 4 bases from J; bases unmatched to any gene: 3. CDR3 in DNA: TGCGCCAGCAGCTTAGGGACAGGGATCACTGAAGCTTTCTTT. Translation gives CASSLGTGITEAFF.

This clonotype was observed once. This sequence joins TRBV6-5 and TRBJ2-7; no firm D call. The CDR3 loop spans 12 amino acids. Deletions cut 5 bases from V and 4 bases from J, with 9 bases between. Germline lookup yields CDR1 MNHEY and CDR2 SVGAGI. This CDR3 reads CASSIAGYEQYF. The CDR3 nucleotides read TGTGCCAGCAGTATAGCTGGGTACGAGCAGTACTTC.

V gene TRBV7-2 combines with J gene TRBJ2-1, with TRBD2 matching over 10 bases. With V trimmed by 6 bases and J by 5 bases, 10 bases remained unmatched. The germline CDR1 and CDR2 sequences are SGHTA and FQGNSA. The CDR3 runs to 16 residues. CDR3 amino acids: CASSPLAGGWDNEQFF. The DNA for the CDR3 is TGTGCCAGCAGTCCCTTAGCGGGAGGCTGGGACAATGAGCAGTTCTTC.

This rearrangement joins TRBV5-1 to TRBJ2-1; the match to TRBD2 covers 8 bases. Germline CDR1 SGHRS, CDR2 YFSETQ. The trim removed 7 bases at V and 8 bases at J, leaving 23 bases unmatched. The CDR3 covers 18 residues. DNA of the CDR3: TGCGCCAGCTACTGGACCCCCGGGGGGGCTACGAGTAAGGATGAGCAGTTCTTC. Its protein is CASYWTPGGATSKDEQFF.